This section outlines one T cell receptor beta chain sequence together with its context. The data are from a study of blood T cell repertoires in COVID-19. Background on the study: Researchers got acute and convalescent COVID-19 samples from the United States, Italy and Spain. Sources were T cells, B-cell-depleted T cells, or PBMCs; the material itself was cDNA or gDNA.

Original analysis: Amplification of reference gene primers provided the estimated nucleated cell counts. TCRdb keeps only in-frame clones here, not all; method: immunoSEQ multiplex PCR. That table supplies the V and J calls and clone size; D and trimming were determined from the DNA. The sample yields approximately 300,000 clones, about nine tenths seen once. The CDR3 length is 13 residues. Per germline, CDR1 LNHDA and CDR2 SQIVND (reference sequence). J was trimmed by 2 bases and V by 8 bases; bases with no gene match: 6. V gene TRBV19 combines with J gene TRBJ2-7; 7 bases fit TRBD1. The sample taken for sequencing was peripheral blood. The source of this sequence is a man aged 18 to 30 with active or convalescent COVID-19. As DNA, the CDR3 is TGTGCCAGTGGAGACAGGGTCACCTACGAGCAGTACTTC. Its protein product is CASGDRVTYEQYF.